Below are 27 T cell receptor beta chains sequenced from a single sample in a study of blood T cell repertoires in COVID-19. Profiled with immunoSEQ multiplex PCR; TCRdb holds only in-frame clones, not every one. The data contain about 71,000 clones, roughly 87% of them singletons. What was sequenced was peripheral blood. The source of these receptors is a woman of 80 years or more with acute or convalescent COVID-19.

DNA of the CDR3: TGCGCCAGCAGCTTGGGAGGGTTTGGCGATGGCTACACCTTC. Its translation: CASSLGGFGDGYTF. V is TRBV5-1 and J is TRBJ1-2; D is ambiguous. V dropped 0 bases and J dropped 6 bases, with 12 bases sitting between them. The CDR3 covers 14 residues. Germline V gene data show CDR1 as SGHRS and CDR2 as YFSETQ.

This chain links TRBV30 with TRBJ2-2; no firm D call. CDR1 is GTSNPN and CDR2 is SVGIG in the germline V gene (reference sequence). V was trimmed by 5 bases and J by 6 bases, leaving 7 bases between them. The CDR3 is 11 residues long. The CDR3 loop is CAWGRSGELFF. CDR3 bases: TGTGCCTGGGGGCGGTCCGGGGAGCTGTTTTTT.

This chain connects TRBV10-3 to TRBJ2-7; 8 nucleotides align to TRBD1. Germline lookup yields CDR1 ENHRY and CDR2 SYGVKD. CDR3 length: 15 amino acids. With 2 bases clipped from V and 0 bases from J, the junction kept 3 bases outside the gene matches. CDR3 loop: CAISEPGTGSYEQYF. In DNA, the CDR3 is TGTGCCATCAGTGAGCCCGGGACAGGCTCCTACGAGCAGTACTTC.

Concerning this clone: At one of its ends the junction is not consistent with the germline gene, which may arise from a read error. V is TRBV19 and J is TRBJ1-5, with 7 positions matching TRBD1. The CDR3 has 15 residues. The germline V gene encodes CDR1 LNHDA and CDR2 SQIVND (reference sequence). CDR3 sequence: CASSLEQGRNQPQHF. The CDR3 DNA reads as TGTGCCAGTAGTTTAGAACAGGGGAGAAATCAGCCCCAGCATTTT. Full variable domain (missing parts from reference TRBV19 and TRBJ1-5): DGGITQSPKYLFRKEGQNVTLSCEQNLNHDAMYWYRQDPGQGLRLIYYSQIVNDFQKGDIAEGYSVSREKKESFPLTVTSAQKNPTAFYLCASSLEQGRNQPQHFGDGTRLSIL.

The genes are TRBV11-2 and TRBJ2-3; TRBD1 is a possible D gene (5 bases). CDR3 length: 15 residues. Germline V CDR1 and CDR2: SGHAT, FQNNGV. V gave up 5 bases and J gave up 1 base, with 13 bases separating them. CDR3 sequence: CASSPRRVRTDTQYF. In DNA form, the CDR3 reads TGTGCCAGCAGCCCCCGCAGGGTACGCACAGATACGCAGTATTTT.

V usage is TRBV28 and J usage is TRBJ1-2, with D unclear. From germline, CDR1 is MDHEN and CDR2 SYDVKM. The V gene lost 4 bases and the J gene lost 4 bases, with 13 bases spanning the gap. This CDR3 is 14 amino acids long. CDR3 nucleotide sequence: TGTGCCAGCAGTTGGGAGGGTTTCGGCTATGGCTACACCTTC. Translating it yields CASSWEGFGYGYTF.

The CDR3 protein is CASSRTSGLPNTGELFF. The CDR3 bases are TGTGCCAGCTCAAGGACTAGCGGGCTTCCGAACACCGGGGAGCTGTTTTTT. The chain has TRBV18 and TRBJ2-2, with 11 bases fitting TRBD2. Germline V gives CDR1 KGHSH, CDR2 LQKENI. The CDR3 covers 17 residues. V shed 5 bases and J 0 bases; nucleotides not matched to a gene: 5.

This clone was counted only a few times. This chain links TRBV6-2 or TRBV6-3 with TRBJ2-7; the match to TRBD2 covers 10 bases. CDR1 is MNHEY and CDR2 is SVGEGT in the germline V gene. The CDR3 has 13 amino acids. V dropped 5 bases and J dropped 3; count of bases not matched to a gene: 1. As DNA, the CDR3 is TGTGCCAGCAGTACTAGCGGGGACTACGAGCAGTACTTC. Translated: CASSTSGDYEQYF.

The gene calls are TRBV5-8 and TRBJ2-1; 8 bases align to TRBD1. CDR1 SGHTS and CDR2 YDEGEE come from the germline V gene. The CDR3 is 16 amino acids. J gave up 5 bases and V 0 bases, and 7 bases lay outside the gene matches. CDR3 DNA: TGTGCCAGCAGCTTGGATACGGGACAGGTTCACAATGAGCAGTTCTTC. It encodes CASSLDTGQVHNEQFF. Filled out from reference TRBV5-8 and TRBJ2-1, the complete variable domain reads EAGVTQSPTHLIKTRGQQATLRCSPISGHTSVYWYQQALGLGLQFLLWYDEGEERNRGNFPPRFSGRQFPNYSSELNVNALELEDSALYLCASSLDTGQVHNEQFFGPGTRLTVL.

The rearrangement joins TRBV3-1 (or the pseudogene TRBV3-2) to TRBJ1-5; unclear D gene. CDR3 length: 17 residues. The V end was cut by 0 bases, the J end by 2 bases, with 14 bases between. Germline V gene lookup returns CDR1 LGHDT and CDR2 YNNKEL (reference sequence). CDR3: CASSQDPRGIGNQPQHF. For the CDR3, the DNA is TGTGCCAGCAGCCAAGATCCTCGGGGAATCGGCAATCAGCCCCAGCATTTT.

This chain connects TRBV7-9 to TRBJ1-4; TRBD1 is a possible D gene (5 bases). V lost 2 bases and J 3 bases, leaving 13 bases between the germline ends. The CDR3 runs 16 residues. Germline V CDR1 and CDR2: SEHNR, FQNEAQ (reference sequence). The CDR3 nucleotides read TGTGCCAGCAGCTTAAGTTGGGGCAGGGCTAATGAAAAACTGTTTTTT. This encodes CASSLSWGRANEKLFF.

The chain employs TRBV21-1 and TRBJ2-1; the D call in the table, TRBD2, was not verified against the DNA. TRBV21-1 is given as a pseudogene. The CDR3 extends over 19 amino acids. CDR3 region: CASKARLAGDPSSYNEQFF. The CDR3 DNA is TGTGCCAGCAAGGCCCGACTAGCGGGAGACCCGAGCTCCTACAATGAGCAGTTCTTC.

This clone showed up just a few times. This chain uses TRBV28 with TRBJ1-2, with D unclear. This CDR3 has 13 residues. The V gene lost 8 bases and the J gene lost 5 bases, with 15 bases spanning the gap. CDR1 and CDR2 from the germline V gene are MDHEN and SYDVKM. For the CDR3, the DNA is TGTGCCAGCTCGATGATGCCGAGGTATGGCTACACCTTC. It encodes CASSMMPRYGYTF.

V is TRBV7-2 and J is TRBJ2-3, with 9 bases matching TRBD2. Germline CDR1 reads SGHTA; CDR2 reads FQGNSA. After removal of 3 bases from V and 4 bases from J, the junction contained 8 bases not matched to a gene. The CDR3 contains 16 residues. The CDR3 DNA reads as TGTGCCAGCAGCTTCAGAGCGGGAGGTAGGGCAGATACGCAGTATTTT. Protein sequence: CASSFRAGGRADTQYF.

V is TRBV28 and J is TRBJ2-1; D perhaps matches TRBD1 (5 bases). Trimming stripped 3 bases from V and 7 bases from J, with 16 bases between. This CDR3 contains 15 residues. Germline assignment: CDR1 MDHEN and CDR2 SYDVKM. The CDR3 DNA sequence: TGTGCCAGCAGTTTTTCGTTAGGGGTAGCAAATGAGCAGTTCTTC. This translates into CASSFSLGVANEQFF. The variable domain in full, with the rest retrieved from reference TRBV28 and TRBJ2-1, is DVKVTQSSRYLVKRTGEKVFLECVQDMDHENMFWYRQDPGLGLRLIYFSYDVKMKEKGDIPEGYSVSREKKERFSLILESASTNQTSMYLCASSFSLGVANEQFFGPGTRLTVL.

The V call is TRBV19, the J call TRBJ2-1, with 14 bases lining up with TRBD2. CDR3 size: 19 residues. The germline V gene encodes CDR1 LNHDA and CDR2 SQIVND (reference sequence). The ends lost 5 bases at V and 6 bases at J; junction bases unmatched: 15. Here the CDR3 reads CASSPYHGTSGGGFNEQFF. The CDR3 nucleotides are TGTGCCAGTAGTCCTTACCACGGGACTAGCGGGGGCGGGTTCAATGAGCAGTTCTTC.

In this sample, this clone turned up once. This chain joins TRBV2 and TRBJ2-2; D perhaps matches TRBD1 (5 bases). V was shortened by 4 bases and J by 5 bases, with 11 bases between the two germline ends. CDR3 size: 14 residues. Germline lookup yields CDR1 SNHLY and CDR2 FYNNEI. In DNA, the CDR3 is TGTGCCAGCAGTGGTCGGCAGGGTACCGGGGAGCTGTTTTTT. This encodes CASSGRQGTGELFF.

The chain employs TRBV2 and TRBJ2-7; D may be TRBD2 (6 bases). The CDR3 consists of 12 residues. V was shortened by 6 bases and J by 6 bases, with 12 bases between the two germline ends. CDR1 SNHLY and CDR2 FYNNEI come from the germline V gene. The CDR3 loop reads CASSARGGEQYF. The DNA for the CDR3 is TGTGCCAGCAGCGCGAGGGGAGGCGAGCAGTACTTC.

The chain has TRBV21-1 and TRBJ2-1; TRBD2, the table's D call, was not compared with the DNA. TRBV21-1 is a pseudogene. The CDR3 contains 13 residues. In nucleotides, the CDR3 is TGTGCCAACGTAGCCCACGCGTACAATGAGCAGTTCTTC. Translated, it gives CANVAHAYNEQFF.

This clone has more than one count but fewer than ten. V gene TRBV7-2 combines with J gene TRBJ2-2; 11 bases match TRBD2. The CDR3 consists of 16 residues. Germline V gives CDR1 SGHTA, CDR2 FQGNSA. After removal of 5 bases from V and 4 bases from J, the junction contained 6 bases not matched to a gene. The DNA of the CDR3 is TGTGCCAGCAGCCCCTCGGGACTAGCGGCCACCGGGGAGCTGTTTTTT. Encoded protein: CASSPSGLAATGELFF.

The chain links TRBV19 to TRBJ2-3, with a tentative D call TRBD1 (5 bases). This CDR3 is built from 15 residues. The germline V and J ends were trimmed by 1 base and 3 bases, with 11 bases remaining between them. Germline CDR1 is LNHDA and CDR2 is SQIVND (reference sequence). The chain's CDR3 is CASSIVGAQTDTQYF. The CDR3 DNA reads TGTGCCAGTAGTATAGTAGGGGCCCAAACAGATACGCAGTATTTT.

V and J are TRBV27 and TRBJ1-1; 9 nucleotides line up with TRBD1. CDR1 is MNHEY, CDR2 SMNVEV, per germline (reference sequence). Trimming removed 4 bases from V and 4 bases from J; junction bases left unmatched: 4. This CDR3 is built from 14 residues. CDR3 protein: CASSSGQGSTEAFF. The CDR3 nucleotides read TGTGCCAGCAGTTCGGGACAGGGCAGCACTGAAGCTTTCTTT.

CDR3 in DNA: TGTGCCACCAGTGATCCGCGGGACGGCTATGGCTACACCTTC. Protein sequence: CATSDPRDGYGYTF. The chain couples TRBV24-1 to TRBJ1-2; D is possibly TRBD1 (5 bases). Trimming took off 3 bases at V and 4 bases at J, with 11 bases between the two ends. This CDR3 has 14 residues. CDR1 is KGHDR, CDR2 SFDVKD, per germline.

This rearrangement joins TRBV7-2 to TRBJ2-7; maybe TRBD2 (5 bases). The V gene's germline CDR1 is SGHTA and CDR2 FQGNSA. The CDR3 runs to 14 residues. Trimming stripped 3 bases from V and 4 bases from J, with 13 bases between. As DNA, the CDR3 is TGTGCCAGCAGCTTCAGCGGCTTAGCTTACGAGCAGTACTTC. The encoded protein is CASSFSGLAYEQYF.

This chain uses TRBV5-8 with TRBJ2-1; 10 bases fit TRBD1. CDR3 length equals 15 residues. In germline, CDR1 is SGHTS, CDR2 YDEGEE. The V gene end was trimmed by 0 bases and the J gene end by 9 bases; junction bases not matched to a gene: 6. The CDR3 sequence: CASSLAGTGVSEQFF. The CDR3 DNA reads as TGTGCCAGCAGCTTGGCCGGGACAGGGGTTAGTGAGCAGTTCTTC.

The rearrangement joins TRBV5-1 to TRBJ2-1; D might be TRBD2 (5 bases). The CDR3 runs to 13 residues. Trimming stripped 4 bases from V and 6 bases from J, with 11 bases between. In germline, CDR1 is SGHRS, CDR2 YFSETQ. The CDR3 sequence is CASSPSPINEQFF. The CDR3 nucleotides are TGCGCCAGCAGCCCTAGCCCTATCAATGAGCAGTTCTTC.

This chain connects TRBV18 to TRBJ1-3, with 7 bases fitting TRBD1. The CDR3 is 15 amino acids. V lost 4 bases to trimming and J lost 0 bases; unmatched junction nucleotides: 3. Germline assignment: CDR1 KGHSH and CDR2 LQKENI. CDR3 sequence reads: CASSLDRVSGNTIYF. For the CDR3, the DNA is TGTGCCAGCTCACTAGACAGGGTCTCTGGAAACACCATATATTTT.